This note documents a single T cell receptor beta chain sequence. This clonotype was detected many times. The clone's antigen remains unknown. Base quality data are lacking; no much larger clone is found one base away. The data originate from a study of T cells in Graves' hyperthyroidism and ophthalmopathy (dated by TCRdb to the late 2010s). For the wider study: Peripheral blood was sampled at the time of initial diagnosis, prior to any treatment. To identify TCR V-J signatures that set the groups apart, the researchers used a discovery cohort of 100 patients, made up of some 41 with Graves' ophthalmopathy and about 60 with stable Graves' hyperthyroidism. An independent validation cohort of under 20 hyperthyroidism patients and roughly 16 patients who later progressed to ophthalmopathy tested prospective prediction of ophthalmopathy. The 100 or so discovery patients were randomly split 7:3 into training and test sets. In more than 5 Graves' hyperthyroidism patients, the study also compared T-cell repertoires from thyroid tissue with T-cell repertoires from blood. Once sampling was done, hyperthyroidism patients were given methimazole at a starting dose of 30 mg daily, whereas ophthalmopathy patients were given high-dose intravenous methylprednisolone. According to the paper, TCR Vbeta CDR3 sequencing was carried out on some 140 peripheral blood samples, which came from more than 40 ophthalmopathy, around 74 hyperthyroidism and around 17 progressor patients.

The TCR beta CDR3 regions were amplified from the RNA transcripts. A first-round RT-PCR of the TCR CDR3 used the HTBI primer set with the Qiagen OneStep RT-PCR kit. Libraries were constructed in a second round of multiplex PCR, after which size selection and purification were performed. The libraries were sequenced on an Illumina HiSeq2000 using paired-end 100 bp reads. Concerning the study's data processing: SOAPnuke was used to process the raw data, removing reads that contained adapters or uncalled bases, had a mean Phred below 15, or lacked an exact match to the constant primer or identifier. High-quality paired reads were merged using COPE v1.2.5, and each unique nucleotide sequence was defined as a clonotype. MiTCR v1.1 was used to align the clonotypes against IMGT TRBV, TRBD and TRBJ reference segments. The analysis included only V-J combinations with a frequency above 0.0001, which together covered approximately 99% of the repertoires. The TCS score was defined as F50 (clonal expansion) divided by E x V (chaos), with BLOSUM62-based TCRdist calculated between CDR3 peptides within each V-J. Welch's t-statistics and random forest reduced fewer than 550 V-J features to 13, which were used in a naive Bayes classifier (R e1071). TCRdb applied fastp at Q25 and MiXCR to the public reads, then kept only in-frame beta chains. Rows are combined by CDR3 protein, so each entry shows the most common genes and DNA. TCRdb assigned the V and J calls; the authors' analysis was not used. The sample table records around 500,000 distinct CDR3 sequences; 20% to 25% of these occur just once. Approximately 49% of the sample is held by the ten biggest clonotypes.

Summary of the overall study and its limitations: A model built on a 13 V-J signature distinguished ophthalmopathy from stable hyperthyroidism, reaching about 88% sensitivity and 81.08% specificity in cross-validation and 80%/75% in testing. No statistical method was used to fix the sample size in advance, and group allocation was not hidden from the investigators. Blood samples also contained most of the expanded thyroid clonotypes (frequency above 0.001), which suggests that blood repertoires may reflect thyroid immune responses. In validation, the model predicted progression to ophthalmopathy with 65% to 71% sensitivity and 72% to 85% specificity, a median of about 6.7 months before onset.

Ophthalmopathy patients had moderately to severely active disease, Clinical Activity Score of at least 3, NOSPECS grade of at least 4, and duration under 3 months. Patients with uncontrolled infections, other autoimmune diseases, pregnancy or lactation were excluded. Diagnoses were established on the basis of clinical symptoms, serum thyroxine and TRAb, thyroid ultrasound, and orbital computed tomography. PBMCs were separated from 7.5 to 10 ml of fresh peripheral blood using Ficoll-Paque density gradient centrifugation. Trizol reagent was used to extract total RNA, and RNA quality was then checked on an Agilent 2100 Bioanalyzer. Trimming costs V 5 bases and J 2 bases, and their ends lie 8 bases apart. From a lookup of the germline V gene (reference sequence), CDR1 and CDR2 are LNHDA and SQIVND. Its CDR3 holds 13 amino acids, cysteine through phenylalanine. The only DNA kept is the CDR3, 39 bases in frame from the first base.

The sequence was collected from an older woman with Graves' ophthalmopathy. The sequenced material came from blood. The chain employs TRBV19 and TRBJ2-3; the D gene is tentatively TRBD1 or TRBD2, each matching 5 bases. The CDR3 reads CASSPGTTDTQYF. The DNA sequence reads TGTGCCAGTAGTCCCGGGACCACAGATACGCAGTATTTT.